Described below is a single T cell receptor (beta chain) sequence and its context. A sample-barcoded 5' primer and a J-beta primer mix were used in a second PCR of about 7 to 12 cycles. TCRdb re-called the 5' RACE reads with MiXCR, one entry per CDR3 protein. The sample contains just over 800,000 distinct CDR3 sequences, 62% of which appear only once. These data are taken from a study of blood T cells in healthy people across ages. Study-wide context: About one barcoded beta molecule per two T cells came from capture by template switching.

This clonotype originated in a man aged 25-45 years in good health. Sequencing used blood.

The CDR3 region is CASRGQGAPNEKLFF. In nucleotides, the CDR3 is TGTGCCAGCAGGGGACAGGGGGCACCTAATGAAAAACTGTTTTTT. This chain uses TRBV6-1 with TRBJ1-4; TRBD1 agrees at 12 bases. The ends lost 6 bases at V and 3 bases at J; junction bases unmatched: 2. The CDR3 runs 15 residues. Germline CDR1 reads MNHNS; CDR2 reads SASEGT.